This is a list of T cell receptor beta chains from one sample in a study of cytomegalovirus exposure and HLA in healthy donors. The assay was immunoSEQ multiplex PCR, and TCRdb's table has in-frame clones only and misses some. The repertoire has about 190,000 clones, around 78% of them found once; the top ten carry around 14%. The sequenced material came from PBMCs. The receptors were sampled from a woman younger than 45 in good health and CMV-seropositive. Both conserved end residues are part of each CDR3. The D gene is left open where the match is weak. Clone size appears in some rows only: once, few, many, or a class for an expanded clone.

clone_size: NA
v_call: TRBV30
d_call: TRBD1
j_call: TRBJ1-1
cdr3_nt: TGTGCCTGGACGAGACAGGGACGTGGGGACACTGAAGCTTTCTTT
cdr3_aa: CAWTRQGRGDTEAFF

clone_size: NA
v_call: TRBV18
d_call: TRBD1
j_call: TRBJ2-1
cdr3_nt: TGTGCCAGCTCACCACCACTCCGAGACAGGGGGCCCTACAATGAGCAGTTCTTC
cdr3_aa: CASSPPLRDRGPYNEQFF

clone_size: once
v_call: TRBV6-5
d_call: TRBD2
j_call: TRBJ2-7
cdr3_nt: TGTGCCAGCAACCGTGCGGGGGACTCCTACGAGCAGTACTTC
cdr3_aa: CASNRAGDSYEQYF

clone_size: once
v_call: TRBV11-2
d_call: NA
j_call: TRBJ1-6
cdr3_nt: TGTGCCAGCAGCTTAGGGGGCAGGTTCCCGACGGCCCTCCACTTT
cdr3_aa: CASSLGGRFPTALHF

clone_size: few
v_call: TRBV6-1
d_call: NA
j_call: TRBJ1-1
cdr3_nt: TGTGCCAGCAGTGGACAGACGAACACTGAAGCTTTCTTT
cdr3_aa: CASSGQTNTEAFF

clone_size: NA
v_call: TRBV11-3
d_call: TRBD1
j_call: TRBJ2-7
cdr3_nt: TGTGCCAGCAGCTTAAGCAGGGGGTACGAGCAGTACTTC
cdr3_aa: CASSLSRGYEQYF

clone_size: NA
v_call: TRBV5-1
d_call: TRBD2
j_call: TRBJ2-3
cdr3_nt: TGCGCCAGCGGACTAGCGGGCGCAGATACGCAGTATTTT
cdr3_aa: CASGLAGADTQYF

clone_size: NA
v_call: TRBV29-1
d_call: TRBD1
j_call: TRBJ2-2
cdr3_nt: TGCAGCGTTGAAGAGGACAGGGGAATCGGGGAGCTGTTTTTT
cdr3_aa: CSVEEDRGIGELFF

clone_size: NA
v_call: TRBV2
d_call: TRBD1
j_call: TRBJ1-2
cdr3_nt: TGTGCCAGCAGTGACTGGACAGGGGCAAAATTTAACTATGGCTACACCTTC
cdr3_aa: CASSDWTGAKFNYGYTF

clone_size: NA
v_call: TRBV5-4
d_call: TRBD2
j_call: TRBJ2-5
cdr3_nt: TGTGCCAGCAGCGGATATCTAGCGGGACAAGAGACCCAGTACTTC
cdr3_aa: CASSGYLAGQETQYF

clone_size: NA
v_call: TRBV11-3
d_call: NA
j_call: TRBJ2-7
cdr3_nt: TGTGCCAGCAGCTTAGCAAGCGCCTACGAGCAGTACTTC
cdr3_aa: CASSLASAYEQYF

clone_size: NA
v_call: TRBV7-8
d_call: NA
j_call: TRBJ2-6
cdr3_nt: TGTGCCAGCAGCTTATCCCCACTTCTGGGGGCCAACGTCCTGACTTTC
cdr3_aa: CASSLSPLLGANVLTF

clone_size: NA
v_call: TRBV9
d_call: TRBD2
j_call: TRBJ2-3
cdr3_nt: TGTGCCAGCAGCGTGGGCGGGGGGGAACCAGATACGCAGTATTTT
cdr3_aa: CASSVGGGEPDTQYF

clone_size: NA
v_call: TRBV10-3
d_call: TRBD2
j_call: TRBJ2-1
cdr3_nt: TGTGCCATCAGGGATAGTGTGGCGGGAGTAAATGAGCAGTTCTTC
cdr3_aa: CAIRDSVAGVNEQFF

clone_size: NA
v_call: TRBV2
d_call: NA
j_call: TRBJ1-6
cdr3_nt: TGTGCCAGCAGTGAGATGACAGTCTTATATAATTCACCCCTCCACTTT
cdr3_aa: CASSEMTVLYNSPLHF

clone_size: NA
v_call: TRBV28
d_call: NA
j_call: TRBJ1-1
cdr3_nt: TGTGCCAGCATCAACCACGCCGGGGAGAAGGACGCTGAAGCTTTCTTT
cdr3_aa: CASINHAGEKDAEAFF

clone_size: NA
v_call: TRBV11-3
d_call: NA
j_call: TRBJ1-3
cdr3_nt: TGTGCCAGCAGCTTTCACGGAGGTGCTGGAAACACCATATATTTT
cdr3_aa: CASSFHGGAGNTIYF

clone_size: few
v_call: TRBV5-1
d_call: NA
j_call: TRBJ1-4
cdr3_nt: TGCGCCAGCAGCCCGGGGGGTCATACTATGAGTGAAAAACTGTTTTTT
cdr3_aa: CASSPGGHTMSEKLFF

clone_size: NA
v_call: TRBV11-2
d_call: TRBD2
j_call: TRBJ2-1
cdr3_nt: TGTGCCAGCAGCTTAGACTCAGCGGGGGGCGGGGAGCAGTTCTTC
cdr3_aa: CASSLDSAGGGEQFF

clone_size: NA
v_call: TRBV2
d_call: TRBD2
j_call: TRBJ2-1
cdr3_nt: TGTGCCAGCAGTTCCCCAGGAGGGAGGGCCAACAATGAGCAGTTCTTC
cdr3_aa: CASSSPGGRANNEQFF

clone_size: once
v_call: TRBV6-1
d_call: NA
j_call: TRBJ1-3
cdr3_nt: TGTGCCAGCAGTTCCACAGGGTCTGGAAACACCATATATTTT
cdr3_aa: CASSSTGSGNTIYF

clone_size: NA
v_call: TRBV7-2
d_call: NA
j_call: TRBJ1-1
cdr3_nt: TGTGCCAGCGGGCTAGGACACCGGAACACTGAAGCTTTCTTT
cdr3_aa: CASGLGHRNTEAFF

clone_size: NA
v_call: TRBV7-2
d_call: TRBD1
j_call: TRBJ1-1
cdr3_nt: TGTGCCAGCAGCTTACGTCCCGGGACAGGATTGAACACTGAAGCTTTCTTT
cdr3_aa: CASSLRPGTGLNTEAFF

clone_size: few
v_call: TRBV10-3
d_call: TRBD1
j_call: TRBJ1-2
cdr3_nt: TGTGCCATCAGTGAGTCCCACCCGGGACAGGGGATTTCCTATGGCTACACCTTC
cdr3_aa: CAISESHPGQGISYGYTF

clone_size: NA
v_call: TRBV28
d_call: TRBD2
j_call: TRBJ2-1
cdr3_nt: TGTGCCAGCAGTCGAAGGGCGGGAGTCGGTTTAAACAATGAGCAGTTCTTC
cdr3_aa: CASSRRAGVGLNNEQFF

clone_size: few
v_call: TRBV10-1
d_call: NA
j_call: TRBJ1-5
cdr3_nt: TGCGCCAGCAGTGAGGCGGGCAATCAGCCCCAGCATTTT
cdr3_aa: CASSEAGNQPQHF

clone_size: NA
v_call: TRBV5-5
d_call: NA
j_call: TRBJ1-1
cdr3_nt: TGTGCCAGCAGCTTTGGGGGCCTCCGCGACGGGGCTTTCTTT
cdr3_aa: CASSFGGLRDGAFF

clone_size: NA
v_call: TRBV2
d_call: TRBD2
j_call: TRBJ2-5
cdr3_nt: TGTGCCAGCAGTTCACCGGTTGGCGGGAGATGGGAGACCCAGTACTTC
cdr3_aa: CASSSPVGGRWETQYF

clone_size: few
v_call: TRBV6-1
d_call: TRBD1
j_call: TRBJ1-4
cdr3_nt: TGTGCCAGCAGAGGGACAGGGGAGTGGGAAAAACTGTTTTTT
cdr3_aa: CASRGTGEWEKLFF

clone_size: NA
v_call: TRBV29-1
d_call: NA
j_call: TRBJ2-1
cdr3_nt: TGCAGCGTTTCTGGGCCGGGGGCCTACAATGAGCAGTTCTTC
cdr3_aa: CSVSGPGAYNEQFF

clone_size: few
v_call: TRBV7-2
d_call: NA
j_call: TRBJ1-1
cdr3_nt: TGTGCCAGCTCTAACGTACGGGACACTGAAGCTTTCTTT
cdr3_aa: CASSNVRDTEAFF

clone_size: NA
v_call: TRBV7-8
d_call: TRBD1
j_call: TRBJ2-1
cdr3_nt: TGTGCCAGCAGCCCATCAGGGGGCGTGGCCTACAATGAGCAGTTCTTC
cdr3_aa: CASSPSGGVAYNEQFF

clone_size: few
v_call: TRBV6-5
d_call: NA
j_call: TRBJ2-1
cdr3_nt: TGTGCCAGCAGTGCCGTCCGGGAAGTTAACAATGAGCAGTTCTTC
cdr3_aa: CASSAVREVNNEQFF

clone_size: once
v_call: TRBV28
d_call: TRBD2
j_call: TRBJ2-1
cdr3_nt: TGTGCCAGCAGTTTAGCGGGAGGCTCCTACAATGAGCAGTTCTTC
cdr3_aa: CASSLAGGSYNEQFF

clone_size: NA
v_call: TRBV2
d_call: NA
j_call: TRBJ1-6
cdr3_nt: TGTGCCAGCAGGGCGGGGGTGTCTAATTCACCCCTCCACTTT
cdr3_aa: CASRAGVSNSPLHF

clone_size: few
v_call: TRBV5-8
d_call: TRBD2
j_call: TRBJ2-7
cdr3_nt: TGTGCCAGCAGCCCTCGGACTAGGAGCTCCTACGAGCAGTACTTC
cdr3_aa: CASSPRTRSSYEQYF

clone_size: NA
v_call: TRBV30
d_call: TRBD1
j_call: TRBJ1-2
cdr3_nt: TGTGCCTGGAGTCGGGACAGCTCTTACGGGGGCTACACCTTC
cdr3_aa: CAWSRDSSYGGYTF

clone_size: NA
v_call: TRBV5-4
d_call: TRBD2
j_call: TRBJ2-7
cdr3_nt: TGTGCCAGCAGCTCTAGGACTAGCGGAGGCCCCGCCTCCTACGAGCAGTACTTC
cdr3_aa: CASSSRTSGGPASYEQYF

clone_size: NA
v_call: TRBV5-4
d_call: TRBD1
j_call: TRBJ1-4
cdr3_nt: TGTGCCAGCAGCCTTTCCGGGACAGAAAATGAAAAACTGTTTTTT
cdr3_aa: CASSLSGTENEKLFF

clone_size: NA
v_call: TRBV9
d_call: NA
j_call: TRBJ2-3
cdr3_nt: TGTGCCGTGAGTGGGGCCGTTGGAACGCAGTATTTT
cdr3_aa: CAVSGAVGTQYF

clone_size: NA
v_call: TRBV30
d_call: NA
j_call: TRBJ2-4
cdr3_nt: TGTGCCTGGAGTCCTAGTCTAACCAAAAACATTCAGTACTTC
cdr3_aa: CAWSPSLTKNIQYF

clone_size: NA
v_call: TRBV6-1
d_call: NA
j_call: TRBJ2-1
cdr3_nt: TGTGCCAGCAGTGAAATGGAGGGGGGGGGCCAGTTGGATGAGCAGTTCTTC
cdr3_aa: CASSEMEGGGQLDEQFF

clone_size: NA
v_call: TRBV28
d_call: TRBD2
j_call: TRBJ2-7
cdr3_nt: TGTGCCAGCAGTTTAAGGGGACTAGACTACGAGCAGTACTTC
cdr3_aa: CASSLRGLDYEQYF

clone_size: NA
v_call: TRBV5-8
d_call: TRBD1
j_call: TRBJ2-5
cdr3_nt: TGTGCCAGCAGCTTGTTTACAGGGGGCGTGGAGACCCAGTACTTC
cdr3_aa: CASSLFTGGVETQYF

clone_size: NA
v_call: TRBV4-1
d_call: TRBD1
j_call: TRBJ1-1
cdr3_nt: TGCGCCAGCAGCCGGGACAGGGGGAACACTGAAGCTTTCTTT
cdr3_aa: CASSRDRGNTEAFF

clone_size: NA
v_call: TRBV30
d_call: NA
j_call: TRBJ2-3
cdr3_nt: TGTGCCTGGAGGAGGGCTCGGTGGGATACGCAGTATTTT
cdr3_aa: CAWRRARWDTQYF

clone_size: NA
v_call: TRBV9
d_call: TRBD2
j_call: TRBJ2-1
cdr3_nt: TGTGCCAGCAGCCCCAAGTCGGGGGGCTCCTACAATGAGCAGTTCTTC
cdr3_aa: CASSPKSGGSYNEQFF

clone_size: NA
v_call: TRBV29-1
d_call: TRBD1
j_call: TRBJ1-2
cdr3_nt: TGCAGCGTTGGGATAGGGGGCGGCTATGGCTACACCTTC
cdr3_aa: CSVGIGGGYGYTF

clone_size: few
v_call: TRBV10-3
d_call: TRBD2
j_call: TRBJ2-5
cdr3_nt: TGTGCCATCAGTGGCTCCGCGGGAGAGGAGACCCAGTACTTC
cdr3_aa: CAISGSAGEETQYF

clone_size: NA
v_call: TRBV4-2
d_call: NA
j_call: TRBJ2-2
cdr3_nt: TGTGCCAGCAGCCAAGACCCAGGCAGGGTATCCGGGGAGCTGTTTTTT
cdr3_aa: CASSQDPGRVSGELFF

clone_size: NA
v_call: TRBV6-5
d_call: NA
j_call: TRBJ2-7
cdr3_nt: TGTGCCAGCAGCAGGGGTTCCCTCGAGCAGTACTTC
cdr3_aa: CASSRGSLEQYF

clone_size: few
v_call: TRBV19
d_call: TRBD1
j_call: TRBJ1-1
cdr3_nt: TGTGCCAGTAGTCCCCGGGGACAGTATATTGAAGCTTTCTTT
cdr3_aa: CASSPRGQYIEAFF